The 14 T cell receptor beta chains in this list originate from one sample, sequenced in a study of T-cell memory formation after mild COVID-19 (dated by TCRdb to the early 2020s). Libraries came from 5' RACE. The data were produced on an Illumina NovaSeq 6000. TCRdb took the public reads, trimmed them with fastp at Q25, ran MiXCR for clone calling and kept in-frame beta chains. A single entry per CDR3 protein holds the most common genes and DNA from its merged rows. In this sample the table shows about 420,000 distinct CDR3 sequences, 20% to 25% of which occur a single time. The ten biggest clones cover around 13% of the sample. Sequenced: PBMCs or a T cell subset sorted from them (not recorded which). These receptors originate from an adult woman who had mild COVID-19 (a few samples of this study predate the infection). The sample titles of this study are shuffled in the database, so cell type and time point are left out; the donor was told from shared clones.

The gene calls are TRBV12-3 or TRBV12-4 and TRBJ2-3; unclear D gene. This CDR3 comprises 14 residues. V gave up 3 bases and J gave up 2 bases, with 9 bases separating them. Here the CDR3 DNA reads TGTGCCAGCAGTTTGAGCATGGTCACAGATACGCAGTATTTT. It is translated as CASSLSMVTDTQYF.

This clonotype was recorded at least ten times. At one end, the junction sequence differs from germline, possibly due to a read error. The chain couples TRBV5-1 to TRBJ1-5; D unclear. Germline CDR1 SGHRS, CDR2 YFSETQ. This CDR3 comprises 13 residues. DNA of the CDR3: TGTGCCAGCAGCTTAGGACCCGATCAGCCCCAGCATTTT. Residues: CASSLGPDQPQHF.

This clonotype has more than one count but fewer than ten. The chain has TRBV7-2 and TRBJ2-1; unclear D gene. V was clipped by 1 base and J by 9 bases, with 10 bases between them. The CDR3 extends over 13 amino acids. The germline CDR1 and CDR2 sequences are SGHTA and FQGNSA. For the CDR3, the DNA is TGTGCCAGCAGCTTAGATCCCCCGGGTGAGCAGTTCTTC. Translating it yields CASSLDPPGEQFF. Filled out from reference TRBV7-2 and TRBJ2-1, the complete variable domain reads GAGVSQSPSNKVTEKGKDVELRCDPISGHTALYWYRQSLGQGLEFLIYFQGNSAPDKSGLPSDRFSAERTGGSVSTLTIQRTQQEDSAVYLCASSLDPPGEQFFGPGTRLTVL.

This clonotype was detected a few times. This sequence joins TRBV5-1 and TRBJ2-1; 7 bases fit TRBD2. J was trimmed by 8 bases and V by 0 bases; bases with no gene match: 8. Per germline, CDR1 SGHRS and CDR2 YFSETQ. The CDR3 runs 15 residues. CDR3 region: CASSLVAGARDEQFF. The CDR3 DNA is TGCGCCAGCAGCTTGGTGGCGGGAGCCCGTGATGAGCAGTTCTTC.

This clonotype appeared a few times. The rearrangement uses TRBV6-1 and TRBJ2-5; the match to TRBD2 covers 13 bases. Losses at the gene ends were 6 bases for V and 1 base for J; bases not matched to a gene: 5. In germline, CDR1 is MNHNS, CDR2 SASEGT. The CDR3 sequence is 16 residues long. The CDR3 loop reads CASRRGTSGVQETQYF. The CDR3 region has the DNA TGTGCCAGCAGGAGGGGGACTAGCGGGGTCCAAGAGACCCAGTACTTC.

The chain links TRBV12-3 or TRBV12-4 to TRBJ2-1; D may be TRBD1 or TRBD2 (6 bases each). The CDR3 sequence is 15 residues long. V dropped 6 bases and J dropped 8 bases, with 20 bases sitting between them. CDR3 DNA: TGTGCCAGCAGCCCAACCCGGTGGGGGGCGGATGAGCAGTTCTTC. Translation: CASSPTRWGADEQFF.

This clonotype showed up just a few times. V usage is TRBV28 and J usage is TRBJ2-5; TRBD2 might be the D (5 bases). The length of the CDR3 is 13 residues. Germline CDR1 and CDR2: MDHEN and SYDVKM. With 3 bases removed from V and 5 bases from J, the gap between germline ends came to 10 bases. The CDR3 DNA reads as TGTGCCAGCAGTTTCGGGGTCATGGAGACCCAGTACTTC. It is translated as CASSFGVMETQYF.

The genes are TRBV6-4 and TRBJ1-5, with a weak D call TRBD1 (6 bases). Trimming removed 8 bases at V and 4 bases at J, with 18 bases between. The CDR3 has 15 amino acids. CDR1 and CDR2 from the germline V gene are MRHNA and SNTAGT. For the CDR3, the DNA is TGTGCCAGCCTACGACAGGACAGTGAGAATCAGCCCCAGCATTTT. Translating gives CASLRQDSENQPQHF.

This sequence joins TRBV7-9 and TRBJ2-7; D call uncertain. With 4 bases removed from V and 7 bases from J, the gap between germline ends came to 20 bases. The CDR3 extends over 15 amino acids. Germline V lookup: CDR1 SEHNR, CDR2 FQNEAQ (reference sequence). The CDR3 protein is CASSSSWGDYSEQYF. CDR3 nucleotides: TGTGCCAGCAGCTCAAGTTGGGGTGATTATTCAGAGCAGTACTTC.

The chain is built from TRBV5-1 and TRBJ2-2; tentatively, D is TRBD1 (5 bases). This CDR3 comprises 15 residues. The V end was cut by 2 bases, the J end by 4 bases, with 12 bases between. Germline V gene data show CDR1 as SGHRS and CDR2 as YFSETQ. DNA for the CDR3: TGCGCCAGCAGCTTTTATCCCCAGGGCACCGGGGAGCTGTTTTTT. This sequence encodes CASSFYPQGTGELFF.

This clonotype was observed a few times. J is TRBJ1-6 and V is TRBV7-3; no clear D. Trimming shortened V by 4 bases and J by 10 bases, and 8 bases separated the two germline ends. The CDR3 has 12 amino acids. Germline CDR1 SGHTA, CDR2 FQGTGA. The CDR3 DNA sequence: TGTGCCAGCAGCTCCATGGGGTCACCCCTCCACTTT. Translation gives CASSSMGSPLHF.

V is TRBV29-1 and J is TRBJ1-2; perhaps TRBD1 as D (6 bases). CDR1 and CDR2 (germline): SQVTM, ANQGSEA. V shed 3 bases and J shed 3 bases, with 11 bases lying between them. The CDR3 loop spans 13 amino acids. The chain's CDR3 is CSVETGGHYGYTF. The CDR3 DNA follows: TGCAGCGTTGAGACCGGGGGGCACTATGGCTACACCTTC.

This clonotype was detected only a few times. This chain connects TRBV25-1 to TRBJ2-1; tentative D call: TRBD2 (5 bases). V was shortened by 4 bases and J by 4 bases, with 11 bases between the two germline ends. The germline V gene encodes CDR1 MGHDK and CDR2 SYGVNS. CDR3 length equals 14 residues. The CDR3 DNA reads as TGTGCCAGCAGTGGATTTGGCGGGTACAATGAGCAGTTCTTC. Its translation is CASSGFGGYNEQFF.

Only a few counts were recorded for this clonotype. The chain employs TRBV5-5 and TRBJ1-1, with unresolved D. Germline values: CDR1 SGHKS, CDR2 YYEKEE (reference sequence). The CDR3 totals 14 residues. V was shortened by 0 bases and J by 6 bases, with 12 bases between the two germline ends. The CDR3 reads CASSLGGSMPEAFF. Here the CDR3 DNA reads TGTGCCAGCAGCTTGGGGGGATCGATGCCTGAAGCTTTCTTT.